This passage covers 13 T cell receptor beta chains from one sample sequenced in a study of cytomegalovirus exposure and HLA in healthy donors (TCRdb year 2017). Libraries were constructed by the immunoSEQ multiplex PCR assay. The multiplex PCR relied on a mix of 60 forward primers for TCR Vbeta segments and 13 reverse primers for TCR Jbeta segments. Entries here come from immuneACCESS through TCRdb and include only in-frame sequences with V and J called. Some clones fail to appear in such tables; in the studies checked, an unresolved V gene covers under half of the shortfall, and the cause of the remainder is unknown. This sample lists over 150,000 clones; around 75% were detected once. Clones ranked in the top ten supply more than 1.5% of the sample. The sequencing sample was made of PBMCs. All receptors come from a human donor in good health.

V and J are TRBV7-6 and TRBJ2-6; 7 bases fit TRBD1. Trimming cost V 1 base and J 3 bases; bases outside gene matches: 3. There are 16 residues in the CDR3. CDR1 and CDR2 (germline): SGHVS, FNYEAQ. The CDR3 sequence is CASSLETGNGANVLTF. The CDR3 DNA follows: TGTGCCAGCAGCTTAGAGACAGGGAATGGGGCCAACGTCCTGACTTTC.

The genes are TRBV4-3 and TRBJ1-6; TRBD1 is a possible D gene (6 bases). The CDR3 sequence is 15 residues long. Germline V CDR1 and CDR2: LGHNA, YSLEER. Between the trimmed V and J ends, which lost 3 bases and 9 bases, there was a span of 15 bases. Here the CDR3 reads CASSQGEIGGSPLHF. The CDR3 DNA sequence: TGCGCCAGCAGCCAGGGGGAGATAGGGGGTTCACCCCTCCACTTT.

This sequence joins TRBV11-3 and TRBJ2-2, with TRBD1 identical over 10 bases. Looked up from germline, CDR1 is SGHNT and CDR2 is YENEEA. The CDR3 consists of 16 residues. J lost 8 bases, V lost 5 bases, and 11 bases had no gene match. The CDR3 region is CASSQPGTGVVGELFF. Written as DNA, the CDR3 is TGTGCCAGCAGCCAACCCGGGACAGGGGTGGTAGGGGAGCTGTTTTTT.

CDR3 DNA sequence: TGTGCCAGCAGTCCACTAACAGGGTACACATCACCCCTCCACTTT. This encodes CASSPLTGYTSPLHF. The rearrangement links TRBV27 to TRBJ1-6, with a tentative D call TRBD1 (6 bases). The CDR3 has 15 residues. Germline V gene data show CDR1 as MNHEY and CDR2 as SMNVEV (reference sequence). Trimming pared 5 bases from V and 10 bases from J, leaving 18 bases between.

The CDR3 protein is CASSLARVVDYGYTF. In nucleotides, the CDR3 is TGTGCCAGCAGCTTGGCCCGGGTGGTTGACTATGGCTACACCTTC. This chain links TRBV5-4 with TRBJ1-2; no firm D call. The CDR3 loop spans 15 amino acids. V lost 0 bases and J lost 3, with 12 bases in between. Germline values: CDR1 SGHNT, CDR2 YYREEE (reference sequence).

The J gene is TRBJ1-6, the V gene TRBV6-1; a possible D gene is TRBD1 (6 bases). The V and J ends lost 1 base and 13 bases respectively, with 17 bases between them. Germline lookup yields CDR1 MNHNS and CDR2 SASEGT. The CDR3 runs to 15 residues. CDR3 sequence: CASSEVSTGACPLHF. In DNA, the CDR3 is TGTGCCAGCAGTGAAGTCTCGACAGGAGCCTGTCCCCTCCACTTT.

The chain has TRBV15 and TRBJ1-5, with TRBD1 identical over 9 bases. The germline V gene encodes CDR1 LNHNV and CDR2 YYDKDF (reference sequence). The CDR3 length is 15 residues. The junction had 1 base not matched to a gene; V was cut back by 1 base and J by 3 bases. CDR3 protein: CATSRGDRDNQPQHF. The CDR3 DNA reads TGTGCCACCAGCAGAGGGGACAGGGACAATCAGCCCCAGCATTTT. Together with reference TRBV15 and TRBJ1-5, the CDR3 gives the full variable domain: DAMVIQNPRYQVTQFGKPVTLSCSQTLNHNVMYWYQQKSSQAPKLLFHYYDKDFNNEADTPDNFQSRRPNTSFCFLDIRSPGLGDTAMYLCATSRGDRDNQPQHFGDGTRLSIL.

This clone appeared a few times. This chain connects TRBV7-2 to TRBJ1-4, with a tentative D call TRBD1 (5 bases). V was clipped by 4 bases and J by 0 bases, with 15 bases between them. Per germline, CDR1 SGHTA and CDR2 FQGNSA. The CDR3 contains 17 residues. CDR3 sequence: CASSSRGRRTTNEKLFF. The CDR3 DNA is TGTGCCAGCAGCTCACGGGGGAGAAGAACAACTAATGAAAAACTGTTTTTT. Full variable domain (missing parts from reference TRBV7-2 and TRBJ1-4): GAGVSQSPSNKVTEKGKDVELRCDPISGHTALYWYRQSLGQGLEFLIYFQGNSAPDKSGLPSDRFSAERTGGSVSTLTIQRTQQEDSAVYLCASSSRGRRTTNEKLFFGSGTQLSVL.

The chain is built from TRBV7-2 and TRBJ1-2; D is unclear. CDR3 size: 14 residues. Germline values: CDR1 SGHTA, CDR2 FQGNSA. The V end was cut by 6 bases, the J end by 4 bases, with 15 bases between. The CDR3 loop reads CASRIREERYGYTF. CDR3 coding DNA: TGTGCCAGCAGGATTAGGGAGGAGCGCTATGGCTACACCTTC.

The chain links TRBV2 to TRBJ1-5; a weak D match, TRBD1 (5 bases). CDR3 length equals 13 residues. Germline V gene lookup returns CDR1 SNHLY and CDR2 FYNNEI. V was pared by 4 bases and J by 3 bases, with 7 bases between. CDR3 sequence reads: CASSGGPNQPQHF. CDR3 DNA sequence: TGTGCCAGCAGTGGGGGCCCCAATCAGCCCCAGCATTTT.

This chain uses TRBV27 with TRBJ2-1; D call uncertain. V was shortened by 0 bases and J by 8 bases, with 8 bases between the two germline ends. The CDR3 consists of 13 residues. CDR1 and CDR2 (germline): MNHEY, SMNVEV (reference sequence). The CDR3 is CASSLSSVYEQFF. For the CDR3, the DNA is TGTGCCAGCAGTTTATCCTCGGTGTATGAGCAGTTCTTC.

The chain combines TRBV4-1 with TRBJ1-2; 8 positions match TRBD1. V lost 3 bases, J lost 4 bases, and 7 bases stayed unmatched. Germline-derived CDR1 and CDR2 are MGHRA and YSYEKL. The CDR3 loop spans 15 amino acids. This CDR3 is CASSHVQGAFYGYTF. The CDR3 nucleotides read TGCGCCAGCAGCCACGTCCAGGGGGCGTTCTATGGCTACACCTTC.

The CDR3 reads CASSLSRGGHNEQFF. As DNA, the CDR3 is TGTGCCAGCAGCTTGTCGCGGGGGGGGCACAATGAGCAGTTCTTC. The chain carries TRBV7-2 and TRBJ2-1, with TRBD2 identical over 9 bases. The J segment lost 5 bases and the V segment lost 3 bases, leaving 5 bases of the junction unmatched. This CDR3 has 15 residues. Germline CDR1 SGHTA, CDR2 FQGNSA.